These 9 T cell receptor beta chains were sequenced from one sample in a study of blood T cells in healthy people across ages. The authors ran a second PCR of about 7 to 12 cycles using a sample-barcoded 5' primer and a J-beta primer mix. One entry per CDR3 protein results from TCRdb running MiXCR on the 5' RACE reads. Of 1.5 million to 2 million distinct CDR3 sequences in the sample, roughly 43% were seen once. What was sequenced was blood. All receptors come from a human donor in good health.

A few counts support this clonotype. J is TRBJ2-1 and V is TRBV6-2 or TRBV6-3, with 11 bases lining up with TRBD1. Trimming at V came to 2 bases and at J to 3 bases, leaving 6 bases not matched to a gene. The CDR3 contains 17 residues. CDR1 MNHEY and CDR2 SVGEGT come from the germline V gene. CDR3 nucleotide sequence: TGTGCCAGCAGTTACCCCGGGGGGACAGGGGGCTACAATGAGCAGTTCTTC. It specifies CASSYPGGTGGYNEQFF.

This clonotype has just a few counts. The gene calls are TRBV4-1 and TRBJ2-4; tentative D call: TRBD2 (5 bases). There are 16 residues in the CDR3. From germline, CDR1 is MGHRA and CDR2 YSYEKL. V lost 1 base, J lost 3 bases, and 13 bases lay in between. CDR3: CASSQAPGIHKNIQYF. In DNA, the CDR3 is TGCGCCAGCAGCCAAGCCCCGGGGATACACAAAAACATTCAGTACTTC.

CDR3 loop: CASSQDLRGIYGYTF. The CDR3, as DNA: TGTGCCAGCAGCCAAGATCTTCGGGGGATCTATGGCTACACCTTC. The chain recombines TRBV14 with TRBJ1-2; a possible D gene is TRBD1 (5 bases). V was shortened by 0 bases and J by 4 bases, with 12 bases between the two germline ends. The CDR3 extends over 15 amino acids. From germline, CDR1 is SGHDN and CDR2 FVKESK.

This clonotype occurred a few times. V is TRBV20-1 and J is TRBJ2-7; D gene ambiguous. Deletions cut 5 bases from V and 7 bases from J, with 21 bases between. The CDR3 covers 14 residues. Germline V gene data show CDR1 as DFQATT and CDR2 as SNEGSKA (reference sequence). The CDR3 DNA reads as TGCAGTGCTCTGGAGTCAGGTCCCCTCGGAGAGCAGTACTTC. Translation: CSALESGPLGEQYF.

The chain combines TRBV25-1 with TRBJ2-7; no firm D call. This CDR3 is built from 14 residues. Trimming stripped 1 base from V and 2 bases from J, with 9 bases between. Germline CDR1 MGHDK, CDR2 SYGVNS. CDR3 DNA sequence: TGTGCCAGCAGTGAATGGGTGACACCCTACGAGCAGTACTTC. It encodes CASSEWVTPYEQYF.

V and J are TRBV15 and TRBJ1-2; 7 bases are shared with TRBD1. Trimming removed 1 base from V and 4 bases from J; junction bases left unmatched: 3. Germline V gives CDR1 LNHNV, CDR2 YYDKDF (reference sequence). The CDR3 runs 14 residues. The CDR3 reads CATSRVPGGYGYTF. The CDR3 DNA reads TGTGCCACCAGCAGAGTTCCAGGGGGCTATGGCTACACCTTC.

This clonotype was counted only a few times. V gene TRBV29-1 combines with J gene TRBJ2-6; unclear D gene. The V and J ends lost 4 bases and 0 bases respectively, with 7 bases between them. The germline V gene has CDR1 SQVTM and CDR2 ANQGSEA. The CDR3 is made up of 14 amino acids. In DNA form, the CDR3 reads TGCAGCGTTGGTGAGTCCTCTGGGGCCAACGTCCTGACTTTC. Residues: CSVGESSGANVLTF.

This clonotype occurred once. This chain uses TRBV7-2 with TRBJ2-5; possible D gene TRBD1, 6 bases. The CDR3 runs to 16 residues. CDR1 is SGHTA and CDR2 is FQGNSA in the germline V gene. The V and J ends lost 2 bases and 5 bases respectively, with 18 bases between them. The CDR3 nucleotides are TGTGCCAGCAGCTTATCGACTGGGGGCCGTGGGGAGACCCAGTACTTC. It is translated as CASSLSTGGRGETQYF.

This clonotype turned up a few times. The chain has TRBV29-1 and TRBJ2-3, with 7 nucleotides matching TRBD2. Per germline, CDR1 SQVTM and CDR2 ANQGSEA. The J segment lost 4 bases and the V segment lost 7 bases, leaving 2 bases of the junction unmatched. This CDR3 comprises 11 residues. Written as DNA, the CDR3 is TGCAGCGCTACTAGCGCAGATACGCAGTATTTT. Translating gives CSATSADTQYF.